This TCR beta chain is from a study of blood T cell repertoires in COVID-19. From germline, CDR1 is SGHAT and CDR2 FQNNGV. Trimming stripped 3 bases from V and 7 bases from J, with 25 bases between. CDR3 length: 17 amino acids. Measured with immunoSEQ multiplex PCR; TCRdb has only the in-frame clones, and not every one. The data show tens of thousands of clones, around 74% seen once. The chain joins TRBV11-2 to TRBJ2-7; D possibly corresponds to TRBD1 (7 bases). The TCR comes from a woman of 80 years or more with active or convalescent COVID-19. The sequenced sample was peripheral blood. The CDR3 spells CASSFSWGTAGGAEQYF. In DNA, the CDR3 is TGTGCCAGCAGCTTCAGCTGGGGGACAGCAGGCGGGGCAGAGCAGTACTTC.